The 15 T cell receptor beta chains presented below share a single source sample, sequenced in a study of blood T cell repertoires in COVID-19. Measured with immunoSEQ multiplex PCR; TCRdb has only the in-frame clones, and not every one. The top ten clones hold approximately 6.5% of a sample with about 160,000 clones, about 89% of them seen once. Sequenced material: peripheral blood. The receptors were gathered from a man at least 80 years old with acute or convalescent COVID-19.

The CDR3 spells CASSRRDSGANVLTF. The CDR3 region has the DNA TGTGCCAGCAGTAGGAGGGACTCTGGGGCCAACGTCCTGACTTTC. This sequence joins TRBV6-6 and TRBJ2-6; the D gene is possibly TRBD2 (6 bases). This CDR3 has 15 residues. The V and J ends lost 5 bases and 0 bases respectively, with 8 bases between them. Germline CDR1 and CDR2: MNHNY and SVGAGI (reference sequence).

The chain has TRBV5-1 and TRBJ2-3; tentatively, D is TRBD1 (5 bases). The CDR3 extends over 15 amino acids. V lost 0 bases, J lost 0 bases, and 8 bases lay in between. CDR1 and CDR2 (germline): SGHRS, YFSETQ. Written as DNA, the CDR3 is TGCGCCAGCAGCTTGGTAACAGGAAGCACAGATACGCAGTATTTT. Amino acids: CASSLVTGSTDTQYF.

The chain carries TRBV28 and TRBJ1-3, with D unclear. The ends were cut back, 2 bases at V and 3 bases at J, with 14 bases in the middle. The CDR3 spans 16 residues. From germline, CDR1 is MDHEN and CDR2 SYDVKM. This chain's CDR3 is CASSLKRARIGNTIYF. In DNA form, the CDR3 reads TGTGCCAGCAGTTTAAAGAGGGCGCGCATTGGAAACACCATATATTTT.

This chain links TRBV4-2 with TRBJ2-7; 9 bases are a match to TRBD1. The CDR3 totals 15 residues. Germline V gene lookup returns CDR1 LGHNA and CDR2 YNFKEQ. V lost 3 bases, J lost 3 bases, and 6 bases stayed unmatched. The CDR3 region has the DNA TGTGCCAGCAGCCATGTAGGACAGGGGCTCTACGAGCAGTACTTC. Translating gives CASSHVGQGLYEQYF.

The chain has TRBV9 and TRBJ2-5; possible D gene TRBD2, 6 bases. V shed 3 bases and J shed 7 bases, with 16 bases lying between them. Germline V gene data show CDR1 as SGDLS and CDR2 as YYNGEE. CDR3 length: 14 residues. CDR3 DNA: TGTGCCAGCAGCGGGGGACTGCCGTTGGGGACCCAGTACTTC. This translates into CASSGGLPLGTQYF.

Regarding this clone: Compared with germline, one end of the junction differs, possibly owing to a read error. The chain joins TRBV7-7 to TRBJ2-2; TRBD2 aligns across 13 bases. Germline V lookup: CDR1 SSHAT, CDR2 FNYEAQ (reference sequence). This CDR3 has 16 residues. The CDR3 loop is CASSPTSGGAGGELFF. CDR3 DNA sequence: TGTGCTAGCAGCCCTACTAGCGGGGGGGCTGGCGGGGAGCTGTTTTTT.

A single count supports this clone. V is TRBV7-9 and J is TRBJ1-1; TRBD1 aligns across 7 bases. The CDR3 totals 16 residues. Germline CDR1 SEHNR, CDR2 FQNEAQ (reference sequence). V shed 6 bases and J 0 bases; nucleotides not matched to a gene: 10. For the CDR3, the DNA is TGTGCCAGCAGTCTCCCGGGACAGATTTTGAACACTGAAGCTTTCTTT. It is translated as CASSLPGQILNTEAFF.

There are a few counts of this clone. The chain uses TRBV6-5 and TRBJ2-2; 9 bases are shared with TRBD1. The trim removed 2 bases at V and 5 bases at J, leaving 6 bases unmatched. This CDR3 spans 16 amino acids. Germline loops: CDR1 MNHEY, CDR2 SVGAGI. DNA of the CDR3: TGTGCCAGCAGTTACGGGGACAGGGAGGTAACCGGGGAGCTGTTTTTT. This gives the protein CASSYGDREVTGELFF.

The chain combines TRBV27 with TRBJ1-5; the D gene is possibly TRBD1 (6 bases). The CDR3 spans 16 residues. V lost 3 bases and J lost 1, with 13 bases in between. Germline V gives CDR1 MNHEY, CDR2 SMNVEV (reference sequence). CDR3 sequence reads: CASSFPNQGSNQPQHF. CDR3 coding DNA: TGTGCCAGCAGTTTTCCCAACCAGGGGAGCAATCAGCCCCAGCATTTT.

The CDR3 sequence: CASSLEALTLETQYF. CDR3 DNA: TGTGCCAGCAGCTTGGAGGCACTAACTTTGGAGACCCAGTACTTC. The rearrangement joins TRBV5-8 to TRBJ2-5; D uncertain. Germline V gene lookup returns CDR1 SGHTS and CDR2 YDEGEE. The CDR3 extends over 15 amino acids. Deletions cut 0 bases from V and 5 bases from J, with 14 bases between.

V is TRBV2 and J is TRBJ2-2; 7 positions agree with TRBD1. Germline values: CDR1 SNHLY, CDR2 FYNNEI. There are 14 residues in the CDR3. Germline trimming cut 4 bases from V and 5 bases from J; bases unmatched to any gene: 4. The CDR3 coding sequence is TGTGCCAGCAGTGGACAGGGAGAAACCGGGGAGCTGTTTTTT. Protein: CASSGQGETGELFF.

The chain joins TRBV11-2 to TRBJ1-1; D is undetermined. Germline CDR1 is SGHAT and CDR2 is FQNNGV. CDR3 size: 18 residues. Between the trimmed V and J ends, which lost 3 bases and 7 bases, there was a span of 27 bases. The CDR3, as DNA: TGTGCCAGCAGCTTTAAATCCCAGGTCTGGTCACCAGTAAATGAAGCTTTCTTT. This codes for CASSFKSQVWSPVNEAFF.

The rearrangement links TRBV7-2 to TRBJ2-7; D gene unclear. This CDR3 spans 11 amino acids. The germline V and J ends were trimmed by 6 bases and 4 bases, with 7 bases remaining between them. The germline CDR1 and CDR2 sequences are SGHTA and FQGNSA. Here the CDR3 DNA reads TGTGCCAGCAGAAACATGTACGAGCAGTACTTC. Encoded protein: CASRNMYEQYF.

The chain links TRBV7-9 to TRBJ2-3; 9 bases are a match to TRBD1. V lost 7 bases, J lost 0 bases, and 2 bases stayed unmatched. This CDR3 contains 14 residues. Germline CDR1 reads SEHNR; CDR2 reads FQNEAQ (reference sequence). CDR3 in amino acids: CASTGQGSTDTQYF. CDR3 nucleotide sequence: TGTGCCAGCACCGGACAGGGGAGCACAGATACGCAGTATTTT.

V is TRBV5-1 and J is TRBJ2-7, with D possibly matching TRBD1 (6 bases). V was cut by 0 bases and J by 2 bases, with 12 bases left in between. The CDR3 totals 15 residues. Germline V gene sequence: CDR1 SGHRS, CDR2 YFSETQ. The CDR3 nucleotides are TGCGCCAGCAGCTTGGGGGGACACGCGACCTACGAGCAGTACTTC. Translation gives CASSLGGHATYEQYF.